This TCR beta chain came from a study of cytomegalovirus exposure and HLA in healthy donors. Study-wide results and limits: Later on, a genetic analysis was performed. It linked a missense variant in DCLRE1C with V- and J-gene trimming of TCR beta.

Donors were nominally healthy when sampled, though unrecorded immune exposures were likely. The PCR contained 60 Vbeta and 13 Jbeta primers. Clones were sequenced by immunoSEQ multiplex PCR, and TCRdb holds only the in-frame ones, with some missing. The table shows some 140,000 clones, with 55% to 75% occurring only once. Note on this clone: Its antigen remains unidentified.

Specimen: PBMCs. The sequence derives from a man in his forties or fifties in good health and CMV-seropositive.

CDR3 bases: TGTGCCAGCTCAATTAAACTAGCGGGAACCGACAATGAGCAGTTCTTC. This gives the protein CASSIKLAGTDNEQFF. The J gene is TRBJ2-1, the V gene TRBV7-6; 10 positions agree with TRBD2. J was trimmed by 5 bases and V by 8 bases; bases with no gene match: 12. Germline V gene lookup returns CDR1 SGHVS and CDR2 FNYEAQ. CDR3 length: 16 residues.